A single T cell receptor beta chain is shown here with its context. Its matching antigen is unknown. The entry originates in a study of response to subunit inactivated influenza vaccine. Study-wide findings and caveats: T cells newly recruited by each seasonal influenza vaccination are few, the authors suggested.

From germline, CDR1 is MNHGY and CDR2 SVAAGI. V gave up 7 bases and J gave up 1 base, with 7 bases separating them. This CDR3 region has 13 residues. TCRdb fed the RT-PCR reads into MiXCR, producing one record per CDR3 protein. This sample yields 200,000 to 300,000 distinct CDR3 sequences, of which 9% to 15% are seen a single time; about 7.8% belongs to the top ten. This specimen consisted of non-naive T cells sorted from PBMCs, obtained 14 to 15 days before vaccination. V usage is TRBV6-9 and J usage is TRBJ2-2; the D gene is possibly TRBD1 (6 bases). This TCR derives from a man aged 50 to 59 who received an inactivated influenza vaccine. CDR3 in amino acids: CASMGQNTGELFF. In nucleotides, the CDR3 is TGTGCCAGCATGGGACAGAACACCGGGGAGCTGTTTTTT.